The entry that follows covers one T cell receptor beta chain sequence. In the original processing: Reference gene primer amplification in the assay estimated nucleated cell counts. Here immunoSEQ multiplex PCR was the method, and the copy in TCRdb shows in-frame clones only, minus some. That table is the source of V, J and clone size, and D and trimming were worked out from the DNA. The table shows about 140,000 clones, with around 86% occurring only once. V was pared by 4 bases and J by 2 bases, with 5 bases of the junction left unmatched. There are 15 residues in the CDR3. Germline V gives CDR1 KGHSY, CDR2 FQNENV. The sample comes from a study of blood T cell repertoires in COVID-19. Study information: Researchers got acute and convalescent COVID-19 samples from the United States, Italy and Spain. Sample material is recorded as cDNA or gDNA derived from T cells, B-cell-depleted T cells, or PBMCs.

This clonotype originated in a human donor in a cohort sampled during active COVID-19. Sequenced sample: peripheral blood. This chain links TRBV16 with TRBJ1-2, with 9 bases that match TRBD1. CDR3 coding DNA: TGTGCCAGCAGCCGGGGGACAGGGCCCAACTATGGCTACACCTTC. As protein: CASSRGTGPNYGYTF.